This T cell receptor (beta chain) was observed in a study of CD8+CD57+ T cells in acquired aplastic anemia. General study points: Patients shared 25 to 35 CD8+ CDR3 sequences with controls.

Regarding this clonotype: Antigen: not known.

Genomic DNA constituted the template upon which TCR beta VDJ and CDR3 profiling was performed. TCRdb independently ran MiXCR on the reads; one entry per CDR3 protein. The table includes about 81,000 distinct CDR3 sequences, less than 60% detected once. The receptor comes from a human donor in good health, serving as a control. What was sequenced was sorted CD4+, CD8+, or CD8+CD57+ T cells (not recorded which) from PBMCs.

The CDR3 protein is CSVVGSYTDTQYF. The CDR3, as DNA: TGCAGCGTTGTAGGCAGCTACACAGATACGCAGTATTTT. The rearrangement joins TRBV29-1 to TRBJ2-3; D uncertain. V was pared by 4 bases and J by 2 bases, with 10 bases between. From germline, CDR1 is SQVTM and CDR2 ANQGSEA. This CDR3 contains 13 residues.